A selection of T cell receptor beta chains follows, all from one sample in a study of control samples from healthy donors and cancer patients. Assay used: immunoSEQ multiplex PCR; TCRdb lists only in-frame clones, some missing. The sample lists some 79,000 clones, around nine tenths seen once, with 6.5% to 8.5% in the top ten. Material: blood. These receptor sequences come from a man aged 50 to 60 in good health. CDR3s include the opening cysteine and the closing phenylalanine or tryptophan. D genes are given only for firm matches. The size entry is marked missing in some rows and otherwise reads once, few, many or a size class.

size: NA; D: NA; J: TRBJ1-5; V: TRBV19; DNA: TGTGCCAGTAGTATCCCGCGCAATCAGCCCCAGCATTTT; CDR3: CASSIPRNQPQHF
size: few; D: TRBD1; J: TRBJ1-2; V: TRBV6-5; DNA: TGTGCCAGCAGACTTCAGGGGGCAGGGGGCTACACCTTC; CDR3: CASRLQGAGGYTF
size: NA; D: NA; J: TRBJ2-3; V: TRBV27; DNA: TGTGCCAGCAGTTTTGGGGGGAGGATGACAGATACGCAGTATTTT; CDR3: CASSFGGRMTDTQYF
size: NA; D: NA; J: TRBJ1-1; V: TRBV30; DNA: TGTGCCTGCTTCCCGGGGGTGGGAAACACTGAAGCTTTCTTT; CDR3: CACFPGVGNTEAFF
size: NA; D: TRBD1; J: TRBJ1-1; V: TRBV19; DNA: TGTGCCACCCAGACCGGGACAGCCAACACTGAAGCTTTCTTT; CDR3: CATQTGTANTEAFF
size: once; D: NA; J: TRBJ1-4; V: TRBV5-5; DNA: TGTGCCAGCAGCTTGGGGGGGCCTGGTAATGAAAAACTGTTTTTT; CDR3: CASSLGGPGNEKLFF
size: NA; D: NA; J: TRBJ2-3; V: TRBV3-1/TRBV3-2; DNA: TGTGCCAGCAGCCAACGAGGCACCGGCACAGATACGCAGTATTTT; CDR3: CASSQRGTGTDTQYF
size: NA; D: NA; J: TRBJ1-5; V: TRBV6-5; DNA: TGTGCCAGCAGTTACTCTTTCCCTAATAGCAATCAGCCCCAGCATTTT; CDR3: CASSYSFPNSNQPQHF
size: NA; D: NA; J: TRBJ1-2; V: TRBV15; DNA: TGTGCCACCAGCAGATCCGGGACGGCCAACTATGGCTACACCTTC; CDR3: CATSRSGTANYGYTF
size: NA; D: NA; J: TRBJ2-3; V: TRBV6-4; DNA: TGTGCCAGCAGTGACTCTTACAGCACAGATACGCAGTATTTT; CDR3: CASSDSYSTDTQYF
size: few; D: NA; J: TRBJ1-5; V: TRBV6-5; DNA: TGTGCCAGCAGTTCCGGATCCGGGGGTAGCAATCAGCCCCAGCATTTT; CDR3: CASSSGSGGSNQPQHF
size: NA; D: TRBD1; J: TRBJ1-5; V: TRBV30; DNA: TGTGCCTGGAGCTCTACAGGGGGACAGCCCCAGCATTTT; CDR3: CAWSSTGGQPQHF
size: NA; D: NA; J: TRBJ2-7; V: TRBV5-1; DNA: TGCGCCAGCAGCTTTTATGGGACGGCGACTATCTACGAGCAGTACTTC; CDR3: CASSFYGTATIYEQYF
size: NA; D: NA; J: TRBJ2-2; V: TRBV18; DNA: TGTGCCAGCTCACCCTTACAGCCCGGAACCGGGGAGCTGTTTTTT; CDR3: CASSPLQPGTGELFF
size: NA; D: NA; J: TRBJ1-1; V: TRBV5-6; DNA: TGTGCCAGCAGTGCTCGGGGCGGCGGGGCTGAAGCTTTCTTT; CDR3: CASSARGGGAEAFF
size: NA; D: TRBD2; J: TRBJ2-5; V: TRBV11-1; DNA: TGTGCCAGCAGCGCTCCGGGACTAGGAGGGGAGACCCAGTACTTC; CDR3: CASSAPGLGGETQYF
size: NA; D: NA; J: TRBJ2-7; V: TRBV12-3/TRBV12-4; DNA: TGTGCCAGCAGTTCCAGGAACAGGGACGAGCAGTACTTC; CDR3: CASSSRNRDEQYF
size: NA; D: NA; J: TRBJ1-1; V: TRBV6-5; DNA: TGTGCCACCACCGACTGGAGGAACACTGAAGCTTTCTTT; CDR3: CATTDWRNTEAFF
size: NA; D: NA; J: TRBJ2-6; V: TRBV6-5; DNA: TGTGCCAGCAGAAAGACAAGCTCTGGGGCCAACGTCCTGACTTTC; CDR3: CASRKTSSGANVLTF
size: NA; D: NA; J: TRBJ1-2; V: TRBV4-3; DNA: TGCGCCAGCAGCCAAGATCTTAGGGTTTCTAACTATGGCTACACCTTC; CDR3: CASSQDLRVSNYGYTF
size: NA; D: NA; J: TRBJ1-1; V: TRBV5-4; DNA: TGTGCCAGCAGCTTAGGTCAGGGTCTGGGCACTGAAGCTTTCTTT; CDR3: CASSLGQGLGTEAFF
size: NA; D: TRBD2; J: TRBJ2-5; V: TRBV5-1; DNA: TGCGCCAGCAGAGGGACCAGGACTAGCGGGGGGCGAAGGGGAGAGACCCAGTACTTC; CDR3: CASRGTRTSGGRRGETQYF
size: NA; D: TRBD1; J: TRBJ2-1; V: TRBV6-4; DNA: TGTGCCACCTTTTGCGACAGGGAATTCTTC; CDR3: CATFCDREFF
size: few; D: TRBD1; J: TRBJ1-2; V: TRBV5-1; DNA: TGCGCCAGCAGCTTGTCCCCTACGCCACCAACAGGGGAACGGAGCTATGGCTACACCTTC; CDR3: CASSLSPTPPTGERSYGYTF
size: NA; D: NA; J: TRBJ2-7; V: TRBV18; DNA: TGTGCCAGCTCCCCCGGCGGCAGCACCTACGAGCAGTACTTC; CDR3: CASSPGGSTYEQYF
size: NA; D: TRBD2; J: TRBJ2-5; V: TRBV5-4; DNA: TGTGCCAGCAGCTTGGGCGGGAGCCAAGAGACCCAGTACTTC; CDR3: CASSLGGSQETQYF
size: NA; D: TRBD1; J: TRBJ1-2; V: TRBV14; DNA: TGTGCCAGCAGCCACCCTAGAGGACAGGGCAGAGCTAACTATGGCTACACCTTC; CDR3: CASSHPRGQGRANYGYTF
size: NA; D: NA; J: TRBJ1-4; V: TRBV6-7; DNA: TGTGCCAGCAGTTACTCCCCCCGACAACGACTGTTTTTT; CDR3: CASSYSPRQRLFF
size: once; D: NA; J: TRBJ1-1; V: TRBV27; DNA: TGTGCCAGCACCCCCGCAGGGGCCAACACTGAAGCTTTCTTT; CDR3: CASTPAGANTEAFF
size: NA; D: NA; J: TRBJ2-4; V: TRBV6-2/TRBV6-3; DNA: TGTGCCAGCAGCAGACCCGGGGCTGGAAACATTCAGTACTTC; CDR3: CASSRPGAGNIQYF
size: NA; D: TRBD1; J: TRBJ1-6; V: TRBV2; DNA: TGTGCCAGCATCTGGGACAGGGGCCATAATTCACCCCTCCACTTT; CDR3: CASIWDRGHNSPLHF
size: NA; D: NA; J: TRBJ1-4; V: TRBV18; DNA: TGTGCCAGCTCACCCCGGGGCACTAATGAAAAACTGTTTTTT; CDR3: CASSPRGTNEKLFF
size: NA; D: NA; J: TRBJ2-5; V: TRBV5-8; DNA: TGTGCCAGCAGCCCGGGCGCTCGGCAAGAGACCCAGTACTTC; CDR3: CASSPGARQETQYF
size: NA; D: NA; J: TRBJ1-2; V: TRBV2; DNA: TGTGCCAGCAAGTCCGGACCTACCACTGGCTATGGCTACACCTTC; CDR3: CASKSGPTTGYGYTF
size: NA; D: TRBD1; J: TRBJ1-3; V: TRBV30; DNA: TGTGCCTGGAGGGGACAGGGGACCTCTGGAAACACCATATATTTT; CDR3: CAWRGQGTSGNTIYF
size: NA; D: NA; J: TRBJ2-1; V: TRBV5-4; DNA: TGTGCCAGCAGCCCCCCCCACTACAATGAGCAGTTCTTC; CDR3: CASSPPHYNEQFF
size: NA; D: TRBD2; J: TRBJ2-7; V: TRBV5-1; DNA: TGCGCCAGCAGCTTGGTGCTAGCGGGGGAGCACCCCTACGAGCAGTACTTC; CDR3: CASSLVLAGEHPYEQYF
size: NA; D: TRBD1; J: TRBJ1-1; V: TRBV19; DNA: TGTGCCAGTAGTATTACAGGGGAAGACACTGAAGCTTTCTTT; CDR3: CASSITGEDTEAFF
size: once; D: TRBD1; J: TRBJ2-3; V: TRBV5-1; DNA: TGCGCCAGCAACCGGGACAGCAGCACAGATACGCAGTATTTT; CDR3: CASNRDSSTDTQYF
size: few; D: NA; J: TRBJ2-3; V: TRBV19; DNA: TGTGCCAGTAGTATGGGAGGGGGGGGAGATACGCAGTATTTT; CDR3: CASSMGGGGDTQYF
size: NA; D: NA; J: TRBJ2-7; V: TRBV10-3; DNA: TGTGCCATCAGTCAGAGGACCTACGAGCAGTACTTC; CDR3: CAISQRTYEQYF
size: NA; D: TRBD1; J: TRBJ1-1; V: TRBV6-5; DNA: TGTGCCAGCAGTTACTCACCAGGGGGCGACACTGAAGCTTTCTTT; CDR3: CASSYSPGGDTEAFF
size: NA; D: NA; J: TRBJ1-2; V: TRBV19; DNA: TGTGCCAGTAGTATAGGACACCCCCTGGCTCTCTATGGCTACACCTTC; CDR3: CASSIGHPLALYGYTF
size: NA; D: TRBD1; J: TRBJ1-2; V: TRBV19; DNA: TGTGCCAGTAGTAACCCGGGACAGGGATTTGGCTACACCTTC; CDR3: CASSNPGQGFGYTF
size: NA; D: TRBD1; J: TRBJ1-1; V: TRBV7-9; DNA: TGTGCCAGCAGCTTTGGGACAGGGGGTTGGATGAACACTGAAGCTTTCTTT; CDR3: CASSFGTGGWMNTEAFF
size: medium-sized; D: NA; J: TRBJ1-5; V: TRBV4-1; DNA: TGCGCCAGCAGCCTATCAATAGGGGGACAGCCCCAGCATTTT; CDR3: CASSLSIGGQPQHF
size: NA; D: TRBD1; J: TRBJ2-5; V: TRBV2; DNA: TGTGCCAGCAGCCCTGACAGGGGGTTTTGGCAAGAGACCCAGTACTTC; CDR3: CASSPDRGFWQETQYF
size: NA; D: TRBD1; J: TRBJ2-2; V: TRBV5-5; DNA: TGTGCCAGCAGCGGCGGACAGGGCCTCACCGGGGAGCTGTTTTTT; CDR3: CASSGGQGLTGELFF
size: NA; D: NA; J: TRBJ2-1; V: TRBV25-1; DNA: TGTGCCAGCAGCTACGCCACGGGCTATAACAATGAGCAGTTCTTC; CDR3: CASSYATGYNNEQFF